The 16 T cell receptor beta chains presented below share a single source sample, sequenced in a study of T cells in localized non-small cell lung cancer. Here immunoSEQ multiplex PCR was the method, and the copy in TCRdb shows in-frame clones only, minus some. This sample carries about 21,000 clones, roughly 80% of them seen once, and the ten largest clones take roughly 2.3%. The sequenced sample was peripheral blood, obtained before any cancer treatment. The source is a man between 35 and 75 years old with stage I lung adenocarcinoma.

A single count supports this clone. The chain couples TRBV6-5 to TRBJ1-1; tentative D call: TRBD1 (5 bases). The CDR3 is made up of 12 amino acids. V lost 0 bases, J lost 10 bases, and 9 bases lay in between. In germline, CDR1 is MNHEY, CDR2 SVGAGI. The CDR3 coding sequence is TGTGCCAGCAGTTACTCGGGGGATAGAGCTTTCTTT. It codes for CASSYSGDRAFF.

This chain uses TRBV6-5 with TRBJ1-5; possible D gene TRBD1, 5 bases. The CDR3 extends over 13 amino acids. The germline V gene encodes CDR1 MNHEY and CDR2 SVGAGI. With 8 bases removed from V and 3 bases from J, the gap between germline ends came to 11 bases. The CDR3 protein is CASLYGTNQPQHF. The CDR3 DNA reads TGTGCCAGCCTCTACGGGACCAATCAGCCCCAGCATTTT.

V usage is TRBV29-1 and J usage is TRBJ1-1; 7 nucleotides line up with TRBD1. CDR3 size: 12 residues. V lost 5 bases and J lost 6; bases outside the gene matches: 6. Germline loops: CDR1 SQVTM, CDR2 ANQGSEA. Here the CDR3 DNA reads TGCAGCGTTTCACAGGGGTTGGCTGAAGCTTTCTTT. Protein: CSVSQGLAEAFF.

The gene calls are TRBV28 and TRBJ1-1; no clear D gene. The CDR3 has 14 amino acids. V was shortened by 2 bases and J by 4 bases, with 11 bases between the two germline ends. CDR1 and CDR2 from the germline V gene are MDHEN and SYDVKM. DNA of the CDR3: TGTGCCAGCAGTTTACCCTCCATGTTCACTGAAGCTTTCTTT. Protein: CASSLPSMFTEAFF.

This chain uses TRBV19 with TRBJ1-5, with a weak D call TRBD1 (5 bases). Germline-derived CDR1 and CDR2 are LNHDA and SQIVND (reference sequence). CDR3 length equals 14 residues. V was trimmed by 10 bases and J by 0 bases, leaving 13 bases between them. CDR3 amino acids: CATVDNNSNQPQHF. The CDR3 nucleotides are TGTGCCACGGTGGACAATAATAGCAATCAGCCCCAGCATTTT.

The chain is built from TRBV14 and TRBJ2-3; TRBD1 is a possible D gene (5 bases). Germline assignment: CDR1 SGHDN and CDR2 FVKESK. This CDR3 spans 19 amino acids. V dropped 1 base and J dropped 0 bases, with 20 bases sitting between them. CDR3 sequence reads: CASSQVVSRQTYSTDTQYF. CDR3 in DNA: TGTGCCAGCAGCCAAGTAGTGAGCCGACAGACCTATAGCACAGATACGCAGTATTTT.

This clone was counted once. This chain connects TRBV19 to TRBJ1-5; TRBD1 might be the D (6 bases). The germline V and J ends were trimmed by 3 bases and 3 bases, with 9 bases remaining between them. Germline V gene data show CDR1 as LNHDA and CDR2 as SQIVND (reference sequence). CDR3 length: 14 residues. The CDR3 DNA sequence: TGTGCCAGTAGTATTCGGACAGCCAATCAGCCCCAGCATTTT. Protein sequence: CASSIRTANQPQHF.

The rearrangement links TRBV7-2 to TRBJ1-6; unclear D gene. The CDR3 spans 16 residues. The germline V gene has CDR1 SGHTA and CDR2 FQGNSA. The germline V and J ends were trimmed by 0 bases and 7 bases, with 13 bases remaining between them. CDR3 nucleotides: TGTGCCAGCAGCTTAGCCACCACCTTGTTGAATTCACCCCTCCACTTT. This gives the protein CASSLATTLLNSPLHF.

The chain carries TRBV10-1 and TRBJ2-7; TRBD2 is a possible D gene (6 bases). Trimming removed 6 bases from V and 4 bases from J, with 19 bases in between. The CDR3 length is 15 residues. The germline V gene encodes CDR1 WNHNN and CDR2 SYGVQD (reference sequence). Written as DNA, the CDR3 is TGCGCCAGCAGGCCCAAGGCGGGACTTGATTACGAGCAGTACTTC. It is translated as CASRPKAGLDYEQYF.

V is TRBV6-6 and J is TRBJ2-3, with D possibly TRBD2 on 7 matching bases. This CDR3 has 12 residues. V was cut by 2 bases and J by 10 bases, with 10 bases left in between. Per the germline V gene, CDR1 is MNHNY and CDR2 is SVGAGI (reference sequence). CDR3 sequence (DNA): TGTGCCAGCAGTTACGAAGGGGGGGCGCAGTATTTT. Its translation is CASSYEGGAQYF.

As DNA, the CDR3 is TGTGCAAGTCGCTTTAGTCGTGACAGCGGCAATCAGCCCCAGCATTTT. It specifies CASRFSRDSGNQPQHF. The V and J genes are TRBV12-2 and TRBJ1-5; TRBD1 is the table's D call, not checked against the DNA. TRBV12-2 is a pseudogene. This CDR3 is 16 amino acids long.

The chain links TRBV5-5 to TRBJ2-3; D remains ambiguous. V lost 0 bases, J lost 2 bases, and 7 bases lay in between. This CDR3 contains 14 residues. Germline-derived CDR1 and CDR2 are SGHKS and YYEKEE (reference sequence). CDR3 DNA: TGTGCCAGCAGCTTGGCACAGCCCACAGATACGCAGTATTTT. This sequence encodes CASSLAQPTDTQYF.

The rearrangement links TRBV7-2 to TRBJ2-4; 7 positions match TRBD2. This CDR3 spans 17 amino acids. Trimming cost V 3 bases and J 4 bases; bases outside gene matches: 12. CDR1 SGHTA and CDR2 FQGNSA come from the germline V gene. The CDR3 region is CASSFEAPRRGKNIQYF. The DNA for the CDR3 is TGTGCCAGCAGCTTTGAGGCGCCCCGGCGGGGGAAAAACATTCAGTACTTC.

The chain recombines TRBV14 with TRBJ2-1, with D perhaps matching TRBD1 (6 bases). There are 12 residues in the CDR3. Trimming pared 8 bases from V and 2 bases from J, leaving 7 bases between. Germline V lookup: CDR1 SGHDN, CDR2 FVKESK. For the CDR3, the DNA is TGTGCCAGCGGGACACCCTACAATGAGCAGTTCTTC. Encoded protein: CASGTPYNEQFF.

This clone was detected a few times. The chain uses TRBV15 and TRBJ2-3; 16 nucleotides agree with TRBD2. The germline gives CDR1 LNHNV, CDR2 YYDKDF (reference sequence). Trimming at V came to 0 bases and at J to 0 bases, leaving 9 bases not matched to a gene. The length of the CDR3 is 21 residues. The CDR3 loop reads CATSRDGTSGRAPYSTDTQYF. The CDR3 nucleotides read TGTGCCACCAGCAGAGATGGGACTAGCGGGAGGGCCCCGTATAGCACAGATACGCAGTATTTT.

There are a few counts of this clone. V gene TRBV28 combines with J gene TRBJ1-2; a possible D gene is TRBD1 (6 bases). From germline, CDR1 is MDHEN and CDR2 SYDVKM. The V end was cut by 6 bases, the J end by 4 bases, with 18 bases between. There are 15 residues in the CDR3. As DNA, the CDR3 is TGTGCCAGCAGCCCCACTGACAGGTATCGCTATGGCTACACCTTC. Translation gives CASSPTDRYRYGYTF.